A selection of T cell receptor beta chains follows, all from one sample in a study of vaccination and CD4 T cells after COVID-19. TCRdb re-called the PCR reads through MiXCR, storing one row per CDR3 protein. Seen here are more than 10,000 distinct CDR3 sequences, 50% observed once, and the top ten hold roughly 12%. Which antigens these TCRs recognize remains unknown. Source material: CD4+ T cells from blood, cultured in vitro. Receptors originate from a human donor who had recovered from COVID-19. CDR3s leave out the opening cysteine and the closing phenylalanine or tryptophan.

>TRBV6-1|12|TRBJ1-2
ASGGGVFNYGYT
>TRBV28|14|TRBJ1-5
ASSMGTANGNQPQH
>TRBV30|13|TRBJ1-2
AWSTPDTNFYGYT
>TRBV7-9|14|TRBJ1-4
ASSETGTGANEKLF
>TRBV11-3|13|TRBJ2-3
ASSLGTSFSDTQY
>TRBV7-9|12|TRBJ2-7
ASSPEVGIGEQY
>TRBV19|13|TRBJ2-5
ASSPLDRARETQY
>TRBV7-9|13|TRBJ1-5
ASSLGTGVDQPQH
>TRBV4-3|13|TRBJ2-2
ASSDGALNTGELF
>TRBV19|15|TRBJ2-4
ASSIETGGAAKNIQY
>TRBV18|17|TRBJ1-1
ASHREQLDRRAGNTEAF
>TRBV2|13|TRBJ2-2
ASSDSQRATGELF
>TRBV20-1|15|TRBJ2-2
SARRFRVELGTGELF
>TRBV20-1|11|TRBJ1-2
SANIGTGKGYT
>TRBV2|12|TRBJ1-5
ASGQGRNNQPQH
>TRBV11-2|12|TRBJ2-3
ASSQGYPTDTQY
>TRBV19|16|TRBJ2-1
ASSIGTPGTSIYNEQF
>TRBV18|12|TRBJ1-5
ASSPVGLGQPQH
>TRBV19|15|TRBJ1-5
ASSMRGRGDRNQPQH
>TRBV28|10|TRBJ2-7
ASSSQVYEQY
>TRBV5-5|13|TRBJ1-5
ASSLIGTVNQPQH
>TRBV19|14|TRBJ1-1
ASSTRSGTGGTEAF
>TRBV19|13|TRBJ2-5
ASSTGQGTRETQY
>TRBV7-8|12|TRBJ2-5
ASSPRDGGKTQY
>TRBV6-1|14|TRBJ1-2
ASTPQAGRIGNGYT
>TRBV5-5|17|TRBJ1-6
ASSYRAPNRKDRDSPLH
>TRBV20-1|14|TRBJ2-3
SASGPSGVRTDTQY
>TRBV2|12|TRBJ1-5
ASSEEAAAQPQH
>TRBV27|13|TRBJ2-4
ASSLKVQGARIQY
>TRBV2|13|TRBJ2-7
ASTQNTIRTYEQY
>TRBV6-1|11|TRBJ1-1
ASRTGQNTEAF
>TRBV20-1|13|TRBJ2-1
SARGSTASYNEQF
>TRBV6-2/TRBV6-3|13|TRBJ1-1
ASSSTPGRRTEAF
>TRBV2|10|TRBJ1-1
ASGQTNTEAF
>TRBV30|9|TRBJ1-2
AWTSSYGYT
>TRBV5-1|13|TRBJ2-2
ASRPAGSNTGELF
>TRBV6-5|13|TRBJ1-1
ASSSTGAGNTEAF
>TRBV11-2|13|TRBJ1-2
ASSLNGQGLSGYT
>TRBV30|12|TRBJ1-1
AWSVRPGETEAF
>TRBV7-9|11|TRBJ1-1
ASSASERFEAF
>TRBV19|10|TRBJ1-1
ASSIAGRVAF
>TRBV7-9|15|TRBJ1-1
ASSLVPPTQRWHVAF
>TRBV30|13|TRBJ2-3
AWSPGRVGVGTQY